This record concerns one T cell receptor beta chain sequence. Its antigen is as yet unknown. Profiling relied on immunoSEQ multiplex PCR, and the TCRdb table lists in-frame clones only, not all of them. The sample lists about 130,000 clones, just over 85% seen once, with about 22% in the top ten. This CDR3 comprises 14 residues. J lost 3 bases, V lost 4 bases, and 6 bases had no gene match. Germline lookup yields CDR1 LGHNA and CDR2 YSLEER. This entry comes from a study of T cell responses to AZD1222 COVID-19 vaccine. Study results and caveats: Spike-specific TCR breadth and depth rose after two AZD1222 doses. Donors skewed white British and female; clonal diversity was possibly underestimated. The number of AZD1222 recipients seropositive at baseline was only 6 or 7.

The source is an adult in good health. The chain combines TRBV4-3 with TRBJ2-7; TRBD1 matches 7 bases. The starting material was peripheral blood, obtained on day 0 of AZD1222 vaccination. The CDR3 is CASSPARQGYEQYF. DNA of the CDR3: TGCGCCAGCAGCCCCGCGAGACAGGGCTACGAGCAGTACTTC.